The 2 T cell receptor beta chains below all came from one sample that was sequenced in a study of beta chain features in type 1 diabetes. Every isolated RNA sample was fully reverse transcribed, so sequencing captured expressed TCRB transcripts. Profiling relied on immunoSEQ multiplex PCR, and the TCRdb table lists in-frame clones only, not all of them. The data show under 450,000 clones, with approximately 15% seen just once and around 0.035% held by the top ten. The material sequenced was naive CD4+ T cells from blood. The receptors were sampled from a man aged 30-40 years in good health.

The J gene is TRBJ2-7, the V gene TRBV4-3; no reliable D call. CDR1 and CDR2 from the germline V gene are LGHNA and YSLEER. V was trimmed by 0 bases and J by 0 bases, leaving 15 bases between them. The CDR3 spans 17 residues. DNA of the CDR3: TGCGCCAGCAGCCAAGACGGAGTGGGCAGAAACTCCTACGAGCAGTACTTC. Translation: CASSQDGVGRNSYEQYF.

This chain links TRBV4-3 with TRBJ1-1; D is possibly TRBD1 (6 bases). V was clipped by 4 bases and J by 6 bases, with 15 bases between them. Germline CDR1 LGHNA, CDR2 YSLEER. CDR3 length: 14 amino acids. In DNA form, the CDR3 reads TGCGCCAGCAGCCGAAGAGGGGGGCATCCTGAAGCTTTCTTT. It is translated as CASSRRGGHPEAFF.